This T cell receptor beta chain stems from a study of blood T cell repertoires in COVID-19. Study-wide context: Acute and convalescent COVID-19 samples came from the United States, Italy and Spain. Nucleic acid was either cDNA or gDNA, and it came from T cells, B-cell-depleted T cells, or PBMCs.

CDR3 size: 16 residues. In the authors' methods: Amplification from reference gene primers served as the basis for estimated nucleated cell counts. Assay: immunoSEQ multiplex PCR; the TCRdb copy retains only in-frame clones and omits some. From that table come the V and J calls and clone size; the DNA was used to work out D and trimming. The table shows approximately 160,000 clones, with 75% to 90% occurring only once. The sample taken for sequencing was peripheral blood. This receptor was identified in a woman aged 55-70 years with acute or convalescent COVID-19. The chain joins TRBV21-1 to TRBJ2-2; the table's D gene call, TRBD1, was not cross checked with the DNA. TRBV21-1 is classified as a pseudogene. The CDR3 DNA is TGTGCCAGCAGCAAAGTGGGACAGAAAAACACCGGGGAGCTGTTTTTT. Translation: CASSKVGQKNTGELFF.